Included here is one T cell receptor beta chain sequence, with context. Its antigen remains unknown. Here immunoSEQ multiplex PCR was the method, and the copy in TCRdb shows in-frame clones only, minus some. The profile covers 6,000 or so clones, with about 77% appearing a single time and over 13% taken by the ten largest. The source of the sample is a study of T cells and Merkel cell carcinoma outcomes. Study observations and caveats: In Merkel cell carcinoma, repertoire and T-cell density reportedly predicted outcomes.

V was trimmed by 0 bases and J by 2 bases, leaving 8 bases between them. This CDR3 is 14 amino acids long. Germline CDR1 MNHEY, CDR2 SVGAGI. The origin of this receptor is a human donor with Merkel cell carcinoma. Some clones in this sample may be carry-over from other donors' samples. Sample: tumor tissue from Merkel cell carcinoma. V gene TRBV6-5 combines with J gene TRBJ2-7; D gene ambiguous. The CDR3 nucleotides are TGTGCCAGCAGTTACTCGCACGGTCCCTACGAGCAGTACTTC. It yields the protein CASSYSHGPYEQYF.